Shown below are 18 T cell receptor beta chains from a single sample sequenced in a study of cytomegalovirus exposure and HLA in healthy donors. PCR involved 60 Vbeta and 13 Jbeta primers. Assay used: immunoSEQ multiplex PCR; TCRdb lists only in-frame clones, some missing. The repertoire holds approximately 270,000 clones, around 80% seen once, with about 0.28% in the top ten. The sample was PBMCs. These receptors all stem from a girl aged 2 to 10 in good health and CMV-seronegative.

This rearrangement joins TRBV6-5 to TRBJ1-1; possible D gene TRBD1, 5 bases. The CDR3 covers 13 residues. The germline V and J ends were trimmed by 5 bases and 1 base, with 8 bases remaining between them. From germline, CDR1 is MNHEY and CDR2 SVGAGI. CDR3 sequence reads: CASSETGNTEAFF. CDR3 nucleotide sequence: TGTGCCAGCAGTGAAACAGGGAACACTGAAGCTTTCTTT.

This clone came up once. As DNA, the CDR3 is TGTGCCAGCAGCTTTGGTCTAGCGGGAGGGCACAATGAGCAGTTCTTC. This gives the protein CASSFGLAGGHNEQFF. This chain uses TRBV7-9 with TRBJ2-1, with TRBD2 identical over 12 bases. Trimming cost V 3 bases and J 5 bases; bases outside gene matches: 5. This CDR3 has 16 amino acids. The germline V gene has CDR1 SEHNR and CDR2 FQNEAQ (reference sequence).

In this sample, this clone turned up a few times. This chain connects TRBV15 to TRBJ1-2; D is unresolved. V was pared by 0 bases and J by 1 base, with 9 bases between. Germline values: CDR1 LNHNV, CDR2 YYDKDF (reference sequence). The CDR3 has 15 residues. The CDR3 protein is CATSRDLVVNYGYTF. CDR3 nucleotides: TGTGCCACCAGCAGAGATCTAGTGGTTAACTATGGCTACACCTTC.

This chain links TRBV5-4 with TRBJ2-7; 8 positions agree with TRBD1. From germline, CDR1 is SGHNT and CDR2 YYREEE (reference sequence). After removal of 0 bases from V and 3 bases from J, the junction contained 2 bases not matched to a gene. The CDR3 consists of 14 residues. The CDR3 bases are TGTGCCAGCAGCTTGGGGGACAGGATCTACGAGCAGTACTTC. This sequence encodes CASSLGDRIYEQYF.

The rearrangement links TRBV9 to TRBJ2-7; D remains unclear. With 0 bases removed from V and 2 bases from J, the gap between germline ends came to 9 bases. The V gene's germline CDR1 is SGDLS and CDR2 YYNGEE. CDR3 length: 14 residues. CDR3 in DNA: TGTGCCAGCAGCGTAGCCTCTGGCCCCTACGAGCAGTACTTC. Amino acid sequence: CASSVASGPYEQYF.

V is TRBV9 and J is TRBJ2-1, with TRBD2 matching 9 bases. Trimming took 0 bases from V and 5 from J; bases not matched to a gene: 3. The CDR3 length is 15 residues. CDR1 and CDR2 (germline): SGDLS, YYNGEE. For the CDR3, the DNA is TGTGCCAGCAGCGTAGGTAGCGGGGGCAACAATGAGCAGTTCTTC. As protein: CASSVGSGGNNEQFF.

J is TRBJ1-5 and V is TRBV27; maybe TRBD1 (6 bases). This CDR3 has 14 residues. The germline gives CDR1 MNHEY, CDR2 SMNVEV (reference sequence). Trimming took off 2 bases at V and 7 bases at J, with 12 bases between the two ends. The CDR3 protein is CASSLEQGGQPQHF. DNA of the CDR3: TGTGCCAGCAGTTTAGAACAGGGTGGGCAGCCCCAGCATTTT.

This rearrangement joins TRBV28 to TRBJ2-7; tentative D call: TRBD2 (5 bases). V lost 3 bases and J lost 3, with 6 bases in between. The CDR3 contains 12 residues. Germline V gene sequence: CDR1 MDHEN, CDR2 SYDVKM. The chain's CDR3 is CASSFRDYEQYF. In nucleotides, the CDR3 is TGTGCCAGCAGTTTTCGGGACTACGAGCAGTACTTC.

V usage is TRBV6-1 and J usage is TRBJ2-7; the D is unclear. Trimming shortened V by 6 bases and J by 4 bases, and 10 bases separated the two germline ends. In germline, CDR1 is MNHNS, CDR2 SASEGT. The CDR3 totals 12 residues. The CDR3 loop is CASRRDVYEQYF. For the CDR3, the DNA is TGTGCCAGCAGGAGAGATGTGTACGAGCAGTACTTC.

The V and J genes are TRBV27 and TRBJ1-5, with TRBD1 matching 8 bases. Germline trimming cut 6 bases from V and 4 bases from J; bases unmatched to any gene: 8. The CDR3 spans 15 residues. The germline CDR1 and CDR2 sequences are MNHEY and SMNVEV (reference sequence). In nucleotides, the CDR3 is TGTGCCAGCAGCCGCACAGGGGGTCGGAATCAGCCCCAGCATTTT. Its translation: CASSRTGGRNQPQHF.

The chain uses TRBV5-4 and TRBJ2-6; tentatively, D is TRBD2 (5 bases). Germline CDR1 reads SGHNT; CDR2 reads YYREEE (reference sequence). The CDR3 totals 17 residues. V was trimmed by 0 bases and J by 1 base, leaving 11 bases between them. The CDR3 protein is CASSLAGLASGANVLTF. As DNA, the CDR3 is TGTGCCAGCAGCTTGGCCGGACTCGCATCTGGGGCCAACGTCCTGACTTTC.

This clone was counted a few times. The chain has TRBV30 and TRBJ1-5; 8 positions match TRBD1. Germline loops: CDR1 GTSNPN, CDR2 SVGIG (reference sequence). The CDR3 is made up of 14 amino acids. V dropped 3 bases and J dropped 3; count of bases not matched to a gene: 4. The CDR3 is CAWSLRGPNQPQHF. In nucleotides, the CDR3 is TGTGCCTGGAGCCTCAGGGGGCCCAATCAGCCCCAGCATTTT.

This clone was observed a handful of times. The genes are TRBV9 and TRBJ2-1; 7 nucleotides line up with TRBD1. The CDR3 totals 15 residues. The germline gives CDR1 SGDLS, CDR2 YYNGEE. The J segment lost 0 bases and the V segment lost 4 bases, leaving 4 bases of the junction unmatched. The CDR3, as DNA: TGTGCCAGCAGCCCAGGGACAGTCTCCTACAATGAGCAGTTCTTC. The encoded protein is CASSPGTVSYNEQFF.

The V and J genes are TRBV10-3 and TRBJ1-1; D perhaps matches TRBD1 (5 bases). The CDR3 has 16 residues. Germline lookup yields CDR1 ENHRY and CDR2 SYGVKD. V lost 6 bases to trimming and J lost 0 bases, with 17 bases between them. The CDR3 region has the DNA TGTGCCATCAGCCACGATTCTCAGGGTGTGAACACTGAAGCTTTCTTT. This encodes CAISHDSQGVNTEAFF.

This chain uses TRBV23-1 with TRBJ2-7; no reliable D call. TRBV23-1 is labeled an ORF, and its function is uncertain. The CDR3 contains 16 residues. The V and J ends lost 6 bases and 4 bases respectively, with 22 bases between them. The CDR3 here is CASSPPRGLISYEQYF. In DNA form, the CDR3 reads TGCGCCAGCAGCCCCCCCCGCGGTCTCATTAGTTACGAGCAGTACTTC.

The gene calls are TRBV15 and TRBJ2-3; D possibly corresponds to TRBD2 (5 bases). Trimming removed 9 bases from V and 2 bases from J, with 24 bases in between. The CDR3 spans 17 residues. The germline V gene encodes CDR1 LNHNV and CDR2 YYDKDF (reference sequence). CDR3 residues: CATTGILLSSSTDTQYF. CDR3 nucleotide sequence: TGTGCCACTACCGGGATCCTACTCTCTAGTTCCACAGATACGCAGTATTTT.

V is TRBV7-8 and J is TRBJ1-2; no definite D call. CDR1 is SGHVS, CDR2 FQNEAQ, per germline. Trimming removed 5 bases at V and 3 bases at J, with 16 bases between. CDR3 length: 15 amino acids. The CDR3 coding sequence is TGTGCCAGCAGCCAAAGACTTGAGAACGACTATGGCTACACCTTC. It is translated as CASSQRLENDYGYTF.

The V call is TRBV4-1, the J call TRBJ2-1; 8 bases map to TRBD2. Unmatched junction bases numbered 21, after V lost 7 bases and J lost 4 bases. CDR1 MGHRA and CDR2 YSYEKL come from the germline V gene. The CDR3 runs to 19 residues. The CDR3, as DNA: TGCGCCAGCAAGCCGATCGGATCTACAGCGGGAGCTTCTTACAATGAGCAGTTCTTC. Its protein product is CASKPIGSTAGASYNEQFF.